Listed below are T cell receptor beta chains from one sample, sequenced in a study of blood T cell repertoires in COVID-19. Some clones are missing from TCRdb's copy, which holds only in-frame ones; the method was immunoSEQ multiplex PCR. The table has roughly 15,000 clones, roughly four fifths seen once. The source material was peripheral blood. The receptors here all came from a boy aged 2 to 10 with active or convalescent COVID-19. Both conserved end residues are part of each CDR3. D genes are given only for firm matches. Some rows have no size entry. The others give once, few or many, or a class for an expanded clone.

V	size	J	D	DNA	CDR3
TRBV6-2/TRBV6-3	once	TRBJ2-7	TRBD2	TGTGCCAGCAGTTACCCCGGGACTAGCTACCTCTTCACCTACGAGCAGTACTTC	CASSYPGTSYLFTYEQYF
TRBV28	.	TRBJ1-5	TRBD1	TGTGCCAGCAGTACAGGGGGGATGAGCAATCAGCCCCAGCATTTT	CASSTGGMSNQPQHF
TRBV28	.	TRBJ2-1	TRBD2	TGTGCCAGCCTTAACCTAGCTAGCGGCCAATATGGATACAATGAGCAGTTCTTC	CASLNLASGQYGYNEQFF
TRBV25-1	.	TRBJ1-1	.	TGTGCCAGCAGTAAACTGGACAGTGCAGAACCGATCGCTTTCTTT	CASSKLDSAEPIAFF
TRBV7-9	.	TRBJ2-3	.	TGTGCCAGCAGCTTAATACAGGCCACAGATACGCAGTATTTT	CASSLIQATDTQYF
TRBV6-5	.	TRBJ1-5	TRBD1	TGTGCCAGCAGGGACAGGGAGCTGGGCAATCAGCCCCAGCATTTT	CASRDRELGNQPQHF
TRBV2	.	TRBJ1-1	TRBD1	TGTGCCAGCAGAGTACAGGGGGCGAACACTGAAGCTTTCTTT	CASRVQGANTEAFF
TRBV7-9	few	TRBJ2-4	TRBD1	TGTGCCAGCAGCCCAGACAGGGCGGACATTCAGTACTTC	CASSPDRADIQYF
TRBV30	few	TRBJ1-5	.	TGTGCCTGGAGTGTACAGGGTAATCAGCCCCAGCATTTT	CAWSVQGNQPQHF
TRBV5-1	.	TRBJ2-7	.	TGCGCCAGCACCAATCCGGCTCCAGGGCGACACGAGCAGTACTTC	CASTNPAPGRHEQYF
TRBV3-1/TRBV3-2	.	TRBJ2-7	.	TGTGCCAGCAGCCCTCCCTTTACTTACGAGCAGTACTTC	CASSPPFTYEQYF
TRBV28	.	TRBJ1-2	.	TGTGCCAGCAGTTTAGCCGGGGGGCGCGGGGTTGATGGCTACACCTTC	CASSLAGGRGVDGYTF
TRBV6-5	.	TRBJ2-7	TRBD1	TGTGCCAGCAGTTACCCGGGACAGGGAACCTACGAGCAGTACTTC	CASSYPGQGTYEQYF
TRBV7-2	.	TRBJ2-5	.	TGTGCCAGCAGCCTTGGAGTGGAGACCCAGTACTTC	CASSLGVETQYF
TRBV6-1	.	TRBJ2-3	.	TGTGCCAGCAGTGAAAAGGTACCCTCAGGAGATACGCAGTATTTT	CASSEKVPSGDTQYF